This TCR beta chain was sequenced during a study of T cells expressing NK-cell markers. Comments on this clonotype: Its antigen is still unknown.

Broader study findings: The study found these clonotypes also leading the CD3+CD56-NKG2C+ fraction in a few donors.

TCRdb re-called the 5' RACE reads, yielding one record per CDR3 amino acid sequence without DNA. This repertoire includes roughly 160,000 distinct CDR3 sequences. Sequenced sample: blood T cells: a sorted CD56 or NKG2C T cell subset, CD4+ or CD8+ T cells, or bulk PBMC T cells (not recorded which). The clonotype comes from a man aged 18 to 69 in good health.

The CDR3 sequence: CASSEAGGYYTGELFF. The gene calls are TRBV2 and TRBJ2-2; the D call from TCRdb, TRBD1, cannot be confirmed without DNA. CDR1 and CDR2 from the germline V gene are SNHLY and FYNNEI. This CDR3 spans 16 amino acids.